This T cell receptor (beta chain) was retrieved from a study of breast tumors, draining lymph nodes, adjacent tissues. Study findings and constraints: Findings are consistent with lymph node origin and intratumoral expansion of most tumor T cells. Compared with basal-like, luminal-like tumors shared significantly more repertoire with nontumor tissue. Data only fit, rather than demonstrated, lymph node origin of most tumor T cells. Tumor TCR diversity was below lymph nodes but above nontumor tissue.

Breast cancer patients provided tissue from their axillary draining lymph nodes. This clonotype appeared many times. Its antigen remains unidentified. TCRdb fed the multiplex PCR reads into MiXCR, producing one record per CDR3 protein. The profile shows approximately 170,000 distinct CDR3 sequences, around a third of them singletons. The CDR3 totals 14 residues. V lost 1 base and J 6 bases, leaving 13 bases between the germline ends. Per germline, CDR1 SGHNT and CDR2 YENEEA. This TCR came from a female donor with breast cancer. Some clones in this sample may be carry-over from other donors' samples. Source material: axillary lymph node tissue. The gene calls are TRBV11-3 and TRBJ2-7; D remains ambiguous. CDR3 region: CASSLVQGNSEQYF. The CDR3 region has the DNA TGTGCCAGCAGCTTAGTACAAGGGAATTCCGAGCAGTACTTC. The full variable domain, its missing parts supplied by reference TRBV11-3 and TRBJ2-7, is EAGVVQSPRYKIIEKKQPVAFWCNPISGHNTLYWYLQNLGQGPELLIRYENEEAVDDSQLPKDRFSAERLKGVDSTLKIQPAELGDSAVYLCASSLVQGNSEQYFGPGTRLTVT.